This TCR beta chain was retrieved from a study of blood T cell repertoires in COVID-19. For the study at large: Acute and convalescent COVID-19 samples came from the United States, Italy and Spain. From T cells, B-cell-depleted T cells, or PBMCs came the material, which was cDNA or gDNA.

Original handling: Estimation of nucleated cell counts was performed using reference gene primer amplification. TCRdb keeps only in-frame clones here, not all; method: immunoSEQ multiplex PCR. Clonal size and the V and J genes are those of that table, whereas D and trimming came from the DNA. Here the sample spans fewer than 110,000 clones, 80% to 90% being singletons. Sequencing was carried out using peripheral blood. The receptor comes from a human donor in a cohort sampled during active COVID-19.

As DNA, the CDR3 is TGTGCCAGCAGCAGCAGTGGGGCATTGCAAGAGACCCAGTACTTC. Encoded protein: CASSSSGALQETQYF. The rearrangement uses TRBV28 and TRBJ2-5, with a tentative D call TRBD1 (5 bases). CDR3 length equals 15 residues. From germline, CDR1 is MDHEN and CDR2 SYDVKM. The germline V and J ends were trimmed by 6 bases and 2 bases, with 16 bases remaining between them.